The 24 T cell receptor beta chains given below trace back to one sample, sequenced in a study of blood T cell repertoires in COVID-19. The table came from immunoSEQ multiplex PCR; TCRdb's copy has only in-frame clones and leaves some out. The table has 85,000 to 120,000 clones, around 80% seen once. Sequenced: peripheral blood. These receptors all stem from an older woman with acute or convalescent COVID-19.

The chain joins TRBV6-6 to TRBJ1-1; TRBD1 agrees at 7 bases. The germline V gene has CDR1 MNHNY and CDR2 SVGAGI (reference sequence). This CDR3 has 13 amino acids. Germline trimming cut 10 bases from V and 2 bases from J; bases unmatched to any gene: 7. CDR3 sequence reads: CATVRQGNTEAFF. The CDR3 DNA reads TGTGCCACCGTTCGACAGGGTAACACTGAAGCTTTCTTT.

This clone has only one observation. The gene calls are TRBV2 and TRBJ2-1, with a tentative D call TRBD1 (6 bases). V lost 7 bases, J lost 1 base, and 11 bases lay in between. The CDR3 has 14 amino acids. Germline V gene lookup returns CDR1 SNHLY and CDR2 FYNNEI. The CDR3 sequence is CASKEQGSYNEQFF. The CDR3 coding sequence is TGTGCCAGCAAGGAACAGGGTTCCTACAATGAGCAGTTCTTC.

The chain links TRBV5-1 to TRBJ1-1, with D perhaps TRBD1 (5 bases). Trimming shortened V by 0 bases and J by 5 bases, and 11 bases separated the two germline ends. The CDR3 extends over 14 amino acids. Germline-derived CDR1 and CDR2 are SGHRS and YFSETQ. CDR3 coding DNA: TGCGCCAGCAGCTTGGGTAGGGGTGAGACTGAAGCTTTCTTT. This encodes CASSLGRGETEAFF.

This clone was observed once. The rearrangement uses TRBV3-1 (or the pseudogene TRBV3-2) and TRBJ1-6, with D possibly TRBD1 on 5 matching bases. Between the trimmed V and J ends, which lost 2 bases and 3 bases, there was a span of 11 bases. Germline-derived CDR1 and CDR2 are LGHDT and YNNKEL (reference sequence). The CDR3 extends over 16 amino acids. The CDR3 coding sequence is TGTGCCAGCAGCCAAAGTCGGGGACTCTATAATTCACCCCTCCACTTT. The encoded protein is CASSQSRGLYNSPLHF.

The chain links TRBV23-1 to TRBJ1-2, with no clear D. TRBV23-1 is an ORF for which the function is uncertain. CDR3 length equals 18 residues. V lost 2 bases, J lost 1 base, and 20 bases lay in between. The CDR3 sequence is CASSQPFVGGGSNYGYTF. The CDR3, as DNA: TGCGCCAGCAGTCAACCCTTCGTCGGTGGAGGAAGTAACTATGGCTACACCTTC.

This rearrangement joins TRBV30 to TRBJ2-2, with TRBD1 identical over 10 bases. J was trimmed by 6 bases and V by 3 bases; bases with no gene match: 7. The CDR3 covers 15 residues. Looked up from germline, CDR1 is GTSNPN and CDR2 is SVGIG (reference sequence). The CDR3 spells CAWRFGTGVPGELFF. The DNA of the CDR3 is TGTGCCTGGAGGTTCGGGACAGGGGTTCCCGGGGAGCTGTTTTTT.

Here the CDR3 DNA reads TGTGCCAGTAGTATCGGTTCTAGCGGGATTACTGAGCAGTTCTTC. The encoded protein is CASSIGSSGITEQFF. The gene calls are TRBV19 and TRBJ2-1; 9 nucleotides line up with TRBD2. V shed 3 bases and J 9 bases; nucleotides not matched to a gene: 9. This CDR3 comprises 15 residues. In germline, CDR1 is LNHDA, CDR2 SQIVND (reference sequence).

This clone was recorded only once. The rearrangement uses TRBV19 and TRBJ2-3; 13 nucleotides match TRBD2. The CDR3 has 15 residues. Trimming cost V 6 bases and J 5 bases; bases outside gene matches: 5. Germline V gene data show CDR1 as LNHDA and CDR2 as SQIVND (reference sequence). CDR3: CASSLTSGRRDTQYF. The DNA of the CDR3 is TGTGCCAGTAGCCTGACTAGCGGGAGGCGAGATACGCAGTATTTT.

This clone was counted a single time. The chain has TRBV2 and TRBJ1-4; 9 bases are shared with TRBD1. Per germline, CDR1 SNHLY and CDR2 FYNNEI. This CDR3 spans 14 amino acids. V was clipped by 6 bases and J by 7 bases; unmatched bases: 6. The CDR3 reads CASRGDRGSEKLFF. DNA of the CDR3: TGTGCCAGCAGAGGCGACAGGGGGTCTGAAAAACTGTTTTTT.

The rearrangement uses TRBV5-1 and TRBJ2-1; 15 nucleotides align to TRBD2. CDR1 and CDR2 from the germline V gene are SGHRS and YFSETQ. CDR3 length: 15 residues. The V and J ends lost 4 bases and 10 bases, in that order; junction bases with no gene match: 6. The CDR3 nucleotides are TGCGCCAGCAGCGACGGACTAGCGGGGGGGCTAGAGCAGTTCTTC. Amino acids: CASSDGLAGGLEQFF.

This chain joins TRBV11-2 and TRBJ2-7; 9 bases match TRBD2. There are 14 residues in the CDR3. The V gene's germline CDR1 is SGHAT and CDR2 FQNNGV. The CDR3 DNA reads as TGTGCCAGCAGCTTAGATTTAGCGGGAGAAAGCCCTGGGGTC. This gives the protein CASSLDLAGESPGV.

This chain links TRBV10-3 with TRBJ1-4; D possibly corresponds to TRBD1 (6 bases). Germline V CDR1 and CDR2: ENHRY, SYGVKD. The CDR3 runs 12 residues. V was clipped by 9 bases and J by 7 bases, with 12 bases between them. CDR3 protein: CAIQGNGEKLFF. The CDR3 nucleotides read TGTGCCATTCAGGGGAATGGTGAAAAACTGTTTTTT.

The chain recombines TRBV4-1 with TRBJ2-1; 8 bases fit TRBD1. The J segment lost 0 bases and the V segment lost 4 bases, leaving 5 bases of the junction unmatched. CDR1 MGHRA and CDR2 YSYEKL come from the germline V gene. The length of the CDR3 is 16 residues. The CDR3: CASSLRQGSSYNEQFF. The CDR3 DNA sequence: TGCGCCAGCAGCCTCCGACAGGGGAGCTCCTACAATGAGCAGTTCTTC.

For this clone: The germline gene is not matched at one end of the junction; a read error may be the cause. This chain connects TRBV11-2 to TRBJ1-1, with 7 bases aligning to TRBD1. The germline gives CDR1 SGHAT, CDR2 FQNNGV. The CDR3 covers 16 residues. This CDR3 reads CASNNLRGGLNTKAFF. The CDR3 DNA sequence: TGTGCCAGCAACAACCTCCGAGGGGGCTTAAACACTAAAGCTTTCTTT.

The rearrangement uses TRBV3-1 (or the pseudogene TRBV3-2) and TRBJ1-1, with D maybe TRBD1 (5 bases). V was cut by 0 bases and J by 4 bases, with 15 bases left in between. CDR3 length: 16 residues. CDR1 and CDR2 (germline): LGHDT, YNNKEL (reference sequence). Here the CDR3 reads CASSQDAGQGGTEAFF. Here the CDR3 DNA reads TGTGCCAGCAGCCAAGACGCGGGGCAGGGCGGCACTGAAGCTTTCTTT.

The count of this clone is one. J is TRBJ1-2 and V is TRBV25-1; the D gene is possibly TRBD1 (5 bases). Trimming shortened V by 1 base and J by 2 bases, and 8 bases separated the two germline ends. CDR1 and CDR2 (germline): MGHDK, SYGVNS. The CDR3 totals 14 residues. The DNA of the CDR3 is TGTGCCAGCAGTGAATTTAGACAGAACTATGGCTACACCTTC. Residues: CASSEFRQNYGYTF.

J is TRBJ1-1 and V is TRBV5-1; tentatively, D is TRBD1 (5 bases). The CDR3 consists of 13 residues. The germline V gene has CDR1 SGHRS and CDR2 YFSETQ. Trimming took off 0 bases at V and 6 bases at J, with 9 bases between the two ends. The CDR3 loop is CASSLVGPPEAFF. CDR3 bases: TGCGCCAGCAGCTTGGTGGGGCCGCCTGAAGCTTTCTTT.

The CDR3 bases are TGCGCCAGCAGGGCCGGGACTAGCGGGTACGAGCAGTACTTC. Amino acids: CASRAGTSGYEQYF. V and J are TRBV5-1 and TRBJ2-7; 12 bases agree with TRBD2. This CDR3 is 14 amino acids long. V shed 5 bases, J shed 4 bases, and the junction held 4 bases outside the gene matches. Germline loops: CDR1 SGHRS, CDR2 YFSETQ.

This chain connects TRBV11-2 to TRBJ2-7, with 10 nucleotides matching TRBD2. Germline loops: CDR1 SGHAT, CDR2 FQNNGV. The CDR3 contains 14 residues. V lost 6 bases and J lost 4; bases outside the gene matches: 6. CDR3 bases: TGTGCCAGCAGACGACTAGCGGGTCCGTACGAGCAGTACTTC. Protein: CASRRLAGPYEQYF.

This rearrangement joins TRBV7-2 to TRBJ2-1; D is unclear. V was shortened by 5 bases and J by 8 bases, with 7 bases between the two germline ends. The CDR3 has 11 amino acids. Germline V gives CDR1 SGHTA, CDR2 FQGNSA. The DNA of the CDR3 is TGTGCCAGCAGCCTAGGGCATGAGCAGTTCTTC. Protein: CASSLGHEQFF. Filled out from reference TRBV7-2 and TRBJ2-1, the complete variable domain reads GAGVSQSPSNKVTEKGKDVELRCDPISGHTALYWYRQSLGQGLEFLIYFQGNSAPDKSGLPSDRFSAERTGGSVSTLTIQRTQQEDSAVYLCASSLGHEQFFGPGTRLTVL.

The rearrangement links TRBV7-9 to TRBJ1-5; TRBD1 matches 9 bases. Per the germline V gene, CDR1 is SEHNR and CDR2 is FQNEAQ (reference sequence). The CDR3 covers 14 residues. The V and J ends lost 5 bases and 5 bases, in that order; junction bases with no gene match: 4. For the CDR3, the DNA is TGTGCCAGCAGCCTACAGGGGGCACATCAGCCCCAGCATTTT. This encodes CASSLQGAHQPQHF.

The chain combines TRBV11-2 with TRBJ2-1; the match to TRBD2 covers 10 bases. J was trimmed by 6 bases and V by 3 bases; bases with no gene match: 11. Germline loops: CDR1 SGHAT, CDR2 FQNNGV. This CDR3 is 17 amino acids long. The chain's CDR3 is CASSFSILLAGRNEQFF. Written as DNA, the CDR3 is TGTGCCAGCAGCTTCTCTATTCTACTAGCGGGACGCAATGAGCAGTTCTTC.

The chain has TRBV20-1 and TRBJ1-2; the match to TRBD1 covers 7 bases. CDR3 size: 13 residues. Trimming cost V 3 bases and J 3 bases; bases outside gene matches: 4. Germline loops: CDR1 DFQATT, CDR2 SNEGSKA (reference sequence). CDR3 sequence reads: CSASIQGDYGYTF. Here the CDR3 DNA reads TGCAGTGCTAGTATTCAGGGGGACTATGGCTACACCTTC.

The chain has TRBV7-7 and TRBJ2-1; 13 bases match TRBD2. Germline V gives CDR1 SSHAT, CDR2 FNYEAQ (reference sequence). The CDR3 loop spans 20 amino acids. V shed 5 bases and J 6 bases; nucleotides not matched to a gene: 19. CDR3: CASSPISTSGGKPWGNEQFF. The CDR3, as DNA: TGTGCCAGCAGCCCAATCTCGACTAGCGGGGGGAAACCGTGGGGCAATGAGCAGTTCTTC.